A selection of T cell receptor beta chains follows, all from one sample in a study of blood T cell repertoires in COVID-19. Libraries were prepared by immunoSEQ multiplex PCR; TCRdb keeps only in-frame clonotypes and omits some of them. This sample has over 100,000 clones; more than 85% occur once, and the top ten carry less than 5.5%. Sequenced: peripheral blood. These receptors were obtained from a man between 18 and 29 years old with acute or convalescent COVID-19. Both conserved end residues are part of each CDR3. D genes are given only for firm matches. A clone size is listed for some rows: how often the clone was seen (once, few, many), or a class if it is expanded.

clone_size j_call v_call d_call cdr3_aa cdr3_nt
. TRBJ1-1 TRBV6-2/TRBV6-3 TRBD1 CASSPRAPTGFATEAFF TGTGCCAGCAGCCCTAGGGCCCCGACAGGGTTCGCCACTGAAGCTTTCTTT
. TRBJ2-1 TRBV7-9 . CASSLIPAPTGKYNEQFF TGTGCCAGCAGCTTAATTCCGGCCCCGACAGGAAAATACAATGAGCAGTTCTTC
once TRBJ2-3 TRBV5-1 TRBD2 CASSSFKRGSTDTQYF TGCGCCAGCAGCTCATTCAAGCGGGGGAGCACAGATACGCAGTATTTT
few TRBJ2-7 TRBV5-1 TRBD1 CASSLGTGGYEQYF TGCGCCAGCAGCTTAGGAACAGGGGGATACGAGCAGTACTTC
. TRBJ1-2 TRBV10-3 TRBD1 CAISEATGTGSNGYTF TGTGCCATCAGTGAAGCTACCGGGACAGGGTCTAATGGCTACACCTTC
. TRBJ1-2 TRBV6-2/TRBV6-3 TRBD1 CASSPMTTGALYGYTF TGTGCCAGCAGCCCAATGACTACAGGGGCTTTATATGGCTACACCTTC
. TRBJ1-2 TRBV9 TRBD1 CASSAPGQTSRYTF TGTGCCAGCAGCGCACCGGGACAGACCTCTCGCTACACCTTC
. TRBJ1-1 TRBV18 TRBD1 CASSPMTGGAGRDTEAFF TGTGCCAGCTCACCAATGACAGGGGGCGCGGGAAGGGACACTGAAGCTTTCTTT
. TRBJ2-1 TRBV5-1 TRBD1 CASSPGTGLYNEQFF TGCGCCAGCAGCCCGGGGACAGGGCTGTACAATGAGCAGTTCTTC
. TRBJ2-1 TRBV9 TRBD2 CASSYSGTYNEQFF TGTGCCAGCAGCTATAGCGGGACCTACAATGAGCAGTTCTTC
. TRBJ2-7 TRBV5-1 . CASSFQGPPGEQYF TGCGCCAGCAGCTTCCAAGGGCCGCCGGGGGAGCAGTACTTC
. TRBJ2-1 TRBV24-1 TRBD1 CATSEPGTGLFF TGTGCCACCAGTGAACCCGGGACAGGGTTGTTCTTC
. TRBJ1-3 TRBV5-1 TRBD1 CASSGGTGAGNTIYF TGCGCCAGCAGCGGCGGGACAGGGGCAGGAAACACCATATATTTT
few TRBJ1-5 TRBV14 TRBD1 CASSPATGIQPQHF TGTGCCAGCAGCCCTGCGACAGGGATCCAGCCCCAGCATTTT
. TRBJ2-7 TRBV3-1/TRBV3-2 TRBD1 CASSQDLRQGSYEQYF TGTGCCAGCAGCCAAGATCTGAGACAGGGATCCTACGAGCAGTACTTC
. TRBJ2-7 TRBV7-9 TRBD1 CATAGQGSYEQYF TGTGCCACCGCGGGACAGGGCTCCTACGAGCAGTACTTC
. TRBJ1-1 TRBV6-5 . CASRSVGSGTEAFF TGTGCCAGCAGATCCGTAGGCTCGGGCACTGAAGCTTTCTTT
. TRBJ2-3 TRBV15 TRBD2 CATSISGGREDTQYF TGTGCCACCAGCATAAGCGGGGGGCGAGAAGATACGCAGTATTTT
. TRBJ1-1 TRBV6-5 TRBD1 CASSSRTGGGTEAFF TGTGCCAGCAGTTCAAGGACAGGTGGAGGGACTGAAGCTTTCTTT
. TRBJ2-3 TRBV2 . CASSVGGPQVGTQYF TGTGCCAGCAGTGTGGGGGGACCTCAAGTGGGTACGCAGTATTTT
. TRBJ1-2 TRBV5-4 TRBD1 CASSLTGAGGYTF TGTGCCAGCAGCTTGACAGGGGCAGGTGGCTACACCTTC
. TRBJ1-3 TRBV25-1 TRBD1 CASSDPHRGFSGNTIYF TGTGCCAGCAGTGATCCACACAGGGGATTCTCTGGAAACACCATATATTTT
. TRBJ2-1 TRBV30 TRBD2 CACLAGYNEQFF TGTGCCTGTTTAGCGGGCTACAATGAGCAGTTCTTC
. TRBJ1-1 TRBV9 . CASSARNTEAFF TGTGCCAGCAGCGCCCGGAACACTGAAGCTTTCTTT
. TRBJ2-5 TRBV9 TRBD1 CASSVGDRDETQYF TGTGCCAGCAGCGTAGGGGACAGGGATGAGACCCAGTACTTC
. TRBJ1-4 TRBV18 TRBD1 CASSLRDSEYEKLFF TGTGCCAGCTCACTCCGGGACAGCGAATATGAAAAACTGTTTTTT
. TRBJ1-2 TRBV3-1/TRBV3-2 . CASSQGGGYTF TGTGCCAGCAGCCAGGGAGGGGGCTACACCTTC
once TRBJ2-1 TRBV6-4 . CASSANGYNEQFF TGTGCCAGCAGTGCAAACGGCTACAATGAGCAGTTCTTC
. TRBJ1-2 TRBV5-1 . CASSLEQSSVYGYTF TGCGCCAGCAGCCTGGAACAGAGTTCGGTCTATGGCTACACCTTC
once TRBJ2-7 TRBV10-3 . CAISDRGPIYEQYF TGTGCCATCAGTGACAGGGGACCTATCTACGAGCAGTACTTC
. TRBJ1-5 TRBV5-8 TRBD1 CASSLATGWGNQPQHF TGTGCCAGCAGCTTGGCGACAGGGTGGGGCAATCAGCCCCAGCATTTT
. TRBJ1-2 TRBV3-1/TRBV3-2 . CASSQEMARNYGYTF TGTGCCAGCAGCCAAGAGATGGCCCGAAACTATGGCTACACCTTC
. TRBJ2-1 TRBV2 . CASSETERITGYNEQFF TGTGCCAGCAGTGAAACCGAACGAATCACAGGGTACAATGAGCAGTTCTTC
once TRBJ1-1 TRBV25-1 . CASMARVNTEAFF TGTGCCAGCATGGCCAGGGTGAACACTGAAGCTTTCTTT
. TRBJ1-3 TRBV5-5 TRBD1 CASSLDTGAGNTIYF TGTGCCAGCAGCTTGGATACAGGGGCTGGAAACACCATATATTTT
. TRBJ2-7 TRBV18 . CASSLQGREQYF TGTGCCAGCTCACTACAGGGTCGAGAGCAGTACTTC
. TRBJ2-7 TRBV6-5 TRBD1 CASSQLTGAGGEQYF TGTGCCAGCAGTCAGCTGACAGGGGCCGGGGGAGAGCAGTACTTC
. TRBJ1-6 TRBV6-5 . CASSDDPGSPLHF TGTGCCAGCAGCGACGACCCGGGATCACCCCTCCACTTT
. TRBJ1-2 TRBV4-1 TRBD1 CASSQPQGGYNGYTF TGCGCCAGCAGCCAACCACAGGGGGGATACAATGGCTACACCTTC
. TRBJ1-1 TRBV30 TRBD1 CAWRLRGPVGGSEAFF TGTGCCTGGAGACTGAGGGGGCCCGTCGGAGGGAGTGAAGCTTTCTTT
. TRBJ1-2 TRBV18 TRBD1 CASSPLRTGDTYGYTF TGTGCCAGCTCACCTTTGCGGACAGGGGACACTTATGGCTACACCTTC
. TRBJ2-1 TRBV6-1 . CASSDDSSYNEQFF TGTGCCAGCAGTGACGACTCGTCCTACAATGAGCAGTTCTTC
. TRBJ1-3 TRBV6-5 . CASRQGSGNTIYF TGTGCCAGCAGACAGGGCTCTGGAAACACCATATATTTT
. TRBJ2-5 TRBV10-3 TRBD2 CAISPSTSGGEETQYF TGTGCCATCAGTCCGTCGACTAGCGGAGGGGAAGAGACCCAGTACTTC
. TRBJ2-5 TRBV24-1 TRBD1 CATSDFLDRGLETQYF TGTGCCACCAGTGATTTCCTGGACAGGGGGCTAGAGACCCAGTACTTC
. TRBJ2-7 TRBV1 . CTSSQDLGSLIHEQYF TGCACCAGCAGCCAAGATCTGGGGAGTTTAATCCACGAGCAGTACTTC
. TRBJ1-5 TRBV1 . CTSRKGRVRNQPQHF TGCACCAGCAGGAAAGGGAGGGTCAGAAATCAGCCCCAGCATTTT
. TRBJ1-1 TRBV9 TRBD1 CASSGRQGLHEAFF TGTGCCAGCAGCGGTCGACAGGGTCTACATGAAGCTTTCTTT
. TRBJ2-2 TRBV10-2 . CASSEGRGRNTGELFF TGCGCCAGCAGTGAGGGAAGGGGCCGGAACACCGGGGAGCTGTTTTTT
. TRBJ2-3 TRBV6-6 . CASSTPPADTQYF TGTGCCAGCAGTACCCCCCCGGCAGATACGCAGTATTTT
. TRBJ2-2 TRBV24-1 TRBD1 CATSDFRLRRDRANTGELFF TGTGCCACCAGTGATTTCCGTTTACGTCGGGACAGGGCGAACACCGGGGAGCTGTTTTTT
. TRBJ1-1 TRBV1 . CTSSQDFPGGTEAFF TGCACCAGCAGCCAAGACTTCCCGGGTGGGACTGAAGCTTTCTTT
. TRBJ2-5 TRBV11-2 . CASSPDYAETQYF TGTGCCAGCAGCCCGGACTACGCGGAGACCCAGTACTTC
. TRBJ2-5 TRBV24-1 . CATSDLQETQYF TGTGCCACCAGTGATCTCCAAGAGACCCAGTACTTC
. TRBJ2-6 TRBV7-9 TRBD1 CASSGWTGISGANVLTF TGTGCCAGCAGCGGGTGGACAGGCATCTCTGGGGCCAACGTCCTGACTTTC
few TRBJ1-2 TRBV5-6 TRBD1 CASSSGGINYGYTF TGTGCCAGCAGCTCAGGGGGTATTAACTATGGCTACACCTTC
. TRBJ1-5 TRBV5-1 . CASSLEGGNQPQHF TGCGCCAGCAGCTTGGAGGGAGGGAATCAGCCCCAGCATTTT